The rows below give T cell receptor beta chains drawn from one sample of a study of blood T cell repertoires in COVID-19. Generated by immunoSEQ multiplex PCR, the TCRdb table keeps only in-frame clones and is missing some. In the table there are about 230,000 clones, 65% to 85% of which are singletons. Sequences were obtained from peripheral blood. These receptor sequences come from a man aged 35 to 55 with active or convalescent COVID-19. Both conserved end residues are part of each CDR3. The order of the fields is J gene, V gene, D gene, clone size, CDR3 DNA, CDR3 protein. D genes are given only for firm matches. Size is omitted from some rows. Given values are once, few, many or a class for expanded clones.

>TRBJ1-3|TRBV6-4|.|.
TGTGCCCAGGTTGATGGGACAACAGGAAACACCATATATTTT
CAQVDGTTGNTIYF
>TRBJ1-6|TRBV10-3|TRBD1|.
TGTGCCATCAGTGATTTGACAGGGAGTTCACCCCTCCACTTT
CAISDLTGSSPLHF
>TRBJ2-1|TRBV25-1|.|.
TGTGCCAGCAGTGACCGCCCTCCTCAGCGTACGCGGTTCTTC
CASSDRPPQRTRFF
>TRBJ2-6|TRBV6-2/TRBV6-3|.|few
TGTGCCAGCAGTTACAGGCAGGGTTCATCTGGGGCCAACGTCCTGACTTTC
CASSYRQGSSGANVLTF
>TRBJ1-3|TRBV30|.|.
TGTGCCTGGAGTCAATCCGGTGGAAACACCATATATTTT
CAWSQSGGNTIYF
>TRBJ2-2|TRBV24-1|TRBD2|.
TGTGCCACCAGTGATCAGGTAGCGGGGTCATTAAACACCGGGGAGCTGTTTTTT
CATSDQVAGSLNTGELFF
>TRBJ2-3|TRBV2|TRBD2|.
TGTGCCAGCAGTGAATCCTGGGGGAGGGGCACAGATACGCAGTATTTT
CASSESWGRGTDTQYF
>TRBJ1-5|TRBV6-5|.|.
TGTGCCAGCAACAGGGAGGGAAATCAGCCCCAGCATTTT
CASNREGNQPQHF
>TRBJ2-3|TRBV30|TRBD2|.
TGTGCCTGGAGTCTTACTAGCGGGTATACAGATACGCAGTATTTT
CAWSLTSGYTDTQYF
>TRBJ1-1|TRBV29-1|.|.
TGCAGCGTTGGACGGAAAATAACAGGGTCATTCGATCCCCCACAGGAAGCTTTCTTT
CSVGRKITGSFDPPQEAFF
>TRBJ1-2|TRBV20-1|TRBD1|.
TGCAGTGCGCCCGGACAGGGAGGCTACACCTTC
CSAPGQGGYTF